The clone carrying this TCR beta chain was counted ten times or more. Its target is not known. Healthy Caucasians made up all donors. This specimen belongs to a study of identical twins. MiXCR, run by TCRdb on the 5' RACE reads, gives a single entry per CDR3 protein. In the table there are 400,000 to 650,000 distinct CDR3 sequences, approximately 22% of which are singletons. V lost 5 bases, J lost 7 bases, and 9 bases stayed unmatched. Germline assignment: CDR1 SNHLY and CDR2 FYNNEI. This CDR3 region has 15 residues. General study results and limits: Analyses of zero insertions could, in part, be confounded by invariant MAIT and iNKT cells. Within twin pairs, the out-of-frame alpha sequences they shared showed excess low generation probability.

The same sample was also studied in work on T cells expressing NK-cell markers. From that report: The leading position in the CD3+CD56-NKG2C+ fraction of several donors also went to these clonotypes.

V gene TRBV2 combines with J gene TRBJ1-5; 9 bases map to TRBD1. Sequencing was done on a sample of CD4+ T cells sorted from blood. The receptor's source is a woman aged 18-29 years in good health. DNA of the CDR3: TGTGCCAGCAGTAAGGGGACAGGGTTAGAACAGCCCCAGCATTTT. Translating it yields CASSKGTGLEQPQHF.